The 12 T cell receptor beta chains listed next were all sequenced from one sample in a study of blood T cell repertoires in COVID-19. Libraries were prepared by immunoSEQ multiplex PCR; TCRdb keeps only in-frame clonotypes and omits some of them. The sample includes roughly 42,000 clones, approximately 85% of them seen just once. The sample consisted of peripheral blood. The origin of the receptors is a human donor in a cohort sampled during active COVID-19.

The rearrangement uses TRBV7-8 and TRBJ2-5; TRBD2 aligns across 9 bases. This CDR3 has 16 amino acids. The ends lost 5 bases at V and 5 bases at J; junction bases unmatched: 12. In germline, CDR1 is SGHVS, CDR2 FQNEAQ. CDR3 DNA sequence: TGTGCCAGCAGCCGAGCGGGCCTAGCGGGGAGGGAGACCCAGTACTTC. This translates into CASSRAGLAGRETQYF.

The V call is TRBV4-1, the J call TRBJ2-5; 8 bases are shared with TRBD1. The germline V gene encodes CDR1 MGHRA and CDR2 YSYEKL. This CDR3 has 16 amino acids. The J segment lost 2 bases and the V segment lost 0 bases, leaving 5 bases of the junction unmatched. CDR3 sequence (DNA): TGCGCCAGCAGCCAAGACAGGGGGCTAATGCAAGAGACCCAGTACTTC. Translating gives CASSQDRGLMQETQYF.

The rearrangement uses TRBV7-3 and TRBJ2-2, with D possibly matching TRBD1 (5 bases). Trimming removed 6 bases at V and 4 bases at J, with 15 bases between. This CDR3 contains 15 residues. Germline V gene data show CDR1 as SGHTA and CDR2 as FQGTGA. The CDR3 is CASSLRGKGTGELFF. As DNA, the CDR3 is TGTGCCAGCAGTCTTAGGGGAAAAGGCACCGGGGAGCTGTTTTTT.

This chain connects TRBV6-5 to TRBJ2-2; D not certain. This CDR3 has 13 amino acids. V was shortened by 5 bases and J by 1 base, with 5 bases between the two germline ends. CDR1 and CDR2 (germline): MNHEY, SVGAGI. CDR3 coding DNA: TGTGCCAGCAGTCCCAGGAACACCGGGGAGCTGTTTTTT. Translating gives CASSPRNTGELFF.

V gene TRBV6-4 combines with J gene TRBJ1-3, with D possibly being TRBD1 (6 bases). The CDR3 covers 17 residues. The ends were cut back, 2 bases at V and 7 bases at J, with 21 bases in the middle. Germline CDR1 reads MRHNA; CDR2 reads SNTAGT. The CDR3 spells CASSDADSWARGNTIYF. DNA of the CDR3: TGTGCCAGCAGTGACGCGGACAGCTGGGCTCGCGGGAACACCATATATTTT.

The CDR3 is CASSPRASGGPPTGELFF. As DNA, the CDR3 is TGTGCCAGCAGCCCAAGGGCTAGCGGGGGGCCACCCACCGGGGAGCTGTTTTTT. V and J are TRBV9 and TRBJ2-2; 11 bases map to TRBD2. With V trimmed by 4 bases and J by 4 bases, 12 bases remained unmatched. CDR3 length equals 18 residues. The germline gives CDR1 SGDLS, CDR2 YYNGEE.

The chain is built from TRBV28 and TRBJ1-2; 9 bases align to TRBD1. Germline V CDR1 and CDR2: MDHEN, SYDVKM. This CDR3 has 15 residues. The V and J ends lost 6 bases and 4 bases, in that order; junction bases with no gene match: 9. The CDR3 DNA reads as TGTGCCAGCAGCCCTTACAGGGGGCAGGGCTATGGCTACACCTTC. Amino acids: CASSPYRGQGYGYTF.

The chain carries TRBV7-2 and TRBJ2-4; 14 nucleotides agree with TRBD2. The CDR3 is made up of 17 amino acids. With V trimmed by 1 base and J by 9 bases, 8 bases remained unmatched. From germline, CDR1 is SGHTA and CDR2 FQGNSA. The CDR3 DNA reads as TGTGCCAGCAGCTTAGAGACTAGCGGGGGGGCCAGTGTCATTCAGTACTTC. Translated, it gives CASSLETSGGASVIQYF.

The chain carries TRBV2 and TRBJ2-5; 7 bases match TRBD2. Germline V gene lookup returns CDR1 SNHLY and CDR2 FYNNEI. The CDR3 totals 15 residues. V lost 8 bases to trimming and J lost 3 bases; unmatched junction nucleotides: 12. The DNA for the CDR3 is TGTGCCAGCCGGGGCAGCGCGGGGGAAAAAGAGACCCAGTACTTC. Amino acids: CASRGSAGEKETQYF.

The chain joins TRBV4-3 to TRBJ1-6; a possible D gene is TRBD1 (5 bases). Germline values: CDR1 LGHNA, CDR2 YSLEER. The CDR3 extends over 17 amino acids. V was shortened by 0 bases and J by 7 bases, with 16 bases between the two germline ends. The CDR3 region has the DNA TGCGCCAGCAGCCAAGACACGCCCCCAGGGAGGAATTCACCCCTCCACTTT. Encoded protein: CASSQDTPPGRNSPLHF.

The genes are TRBV28 and TRBJ1-2; 8 nucleotides agree with TRBD1. Trimming at V came to 5 bases and at J to 6 bases, leaving 14 bases not matched to a gene. Germline V gene data show CDR1 as MDHEN and CDR2 as SYDVKM. CDR3 length: 16 amino acids. The CDR3 region has the DNA TGTGCCAGCAGTCAAAACCTACAGGGGGTCCCAGATGGCTACACCTTC. Its translation is CASSQNLQGVPDGYTF.

This chain links TRBV19 with TRBJ2-1; 8 bases are shared with TRBD2. CDR1 LNHDA and CDR2 SQIVND come from the germline V gene (reference sequence). Trimming at V came to 2 bases and at J to 8 bases, leaving 8 bases not matched to a gene. The CDR3 totals 15 residues. This CDR3 reads CASSIYTGGFDEQFF. CDR3 in DNA: TGTGCCAGTAGTATATATACGGGGGGGTTTGATGAGCAGTTCTTC.